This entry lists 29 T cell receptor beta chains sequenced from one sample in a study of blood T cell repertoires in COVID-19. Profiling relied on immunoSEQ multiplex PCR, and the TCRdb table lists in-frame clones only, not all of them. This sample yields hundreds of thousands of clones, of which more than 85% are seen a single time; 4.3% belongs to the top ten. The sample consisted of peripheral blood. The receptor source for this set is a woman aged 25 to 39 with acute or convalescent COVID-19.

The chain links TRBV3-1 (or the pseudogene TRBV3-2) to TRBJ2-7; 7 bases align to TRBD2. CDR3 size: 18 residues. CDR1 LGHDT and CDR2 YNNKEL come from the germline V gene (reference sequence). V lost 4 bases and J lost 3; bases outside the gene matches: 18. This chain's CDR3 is CASSPPLWGGGQLYEQYF. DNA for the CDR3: TGTGCCAGCAGCCCACCCCTATGGGGGGGAGGGCAACTCTACGAGCAGTACTTC.

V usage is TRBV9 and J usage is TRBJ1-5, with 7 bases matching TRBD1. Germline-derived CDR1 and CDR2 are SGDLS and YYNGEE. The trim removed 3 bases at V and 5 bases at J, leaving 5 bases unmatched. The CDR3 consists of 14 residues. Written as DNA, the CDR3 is TGTGCCAGCAGCGAAGGGACAGCCGATCAGCCCCAGCATTTT. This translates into CASSEGTADQPQHF.

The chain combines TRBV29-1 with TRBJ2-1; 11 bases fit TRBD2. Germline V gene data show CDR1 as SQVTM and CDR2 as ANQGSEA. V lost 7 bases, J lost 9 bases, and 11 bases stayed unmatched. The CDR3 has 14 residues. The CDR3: CSGLTSGGLFEQFF. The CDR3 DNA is TGCAGCGGCTTAACTAGCGGGGGTCTTTTTGAGCAGTTCTTC.

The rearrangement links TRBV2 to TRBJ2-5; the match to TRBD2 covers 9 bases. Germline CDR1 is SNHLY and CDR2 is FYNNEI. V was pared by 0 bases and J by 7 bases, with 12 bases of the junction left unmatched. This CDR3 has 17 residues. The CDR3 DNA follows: TGTGCCAGCAGTGAAGCGCTTCGGCTAGCGGGGTCGGGGACCCAGTACTTC. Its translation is CASSEALRLAGSGTQYF.

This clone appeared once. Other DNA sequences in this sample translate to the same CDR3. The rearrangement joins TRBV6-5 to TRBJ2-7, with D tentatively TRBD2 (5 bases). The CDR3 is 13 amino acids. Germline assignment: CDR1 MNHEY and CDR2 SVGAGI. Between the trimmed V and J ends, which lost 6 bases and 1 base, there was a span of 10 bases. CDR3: CASSPTGSYEQYF. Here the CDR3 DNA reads TGTGCCAGCAGCCCCACGGGGTCCTACGAGCAGTACTTC.

The CDR3 DNA follows: TGTGCCAGCACCTTCCTTGGGGGGAATGAGCAGTTCTTC. Protein product: CASTFLGGNEQFF. The V call is TRBV27, the J call TRBJ2-1; D is perhaps TRBD2 (6 bases). CDR3 size: 13 residues. Trimming pared 7 bases from V and 7 bases from J, leaving 14 bases between. Germline V lookup: CDR1 MNHEY, CDR2 SMNVEV (reference sequence).

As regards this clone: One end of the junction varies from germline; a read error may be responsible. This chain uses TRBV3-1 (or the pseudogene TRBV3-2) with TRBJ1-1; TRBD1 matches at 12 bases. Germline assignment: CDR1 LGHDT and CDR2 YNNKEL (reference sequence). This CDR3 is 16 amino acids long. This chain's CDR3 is CASSQKGRDRGRILHF. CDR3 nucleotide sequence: TGTGCCAGCAGCCAAAAGGGGCGGGACAGGGGGCGAATTCTGCACTTT.

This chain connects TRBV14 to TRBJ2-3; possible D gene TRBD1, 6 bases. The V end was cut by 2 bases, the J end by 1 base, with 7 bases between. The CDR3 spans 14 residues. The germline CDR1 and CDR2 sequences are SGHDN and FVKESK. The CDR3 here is CASSQQGRTDTQYF. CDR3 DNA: TGTGCCAGCAGCCAACAGGGGCGCACAGATACGCAGTATTTT.

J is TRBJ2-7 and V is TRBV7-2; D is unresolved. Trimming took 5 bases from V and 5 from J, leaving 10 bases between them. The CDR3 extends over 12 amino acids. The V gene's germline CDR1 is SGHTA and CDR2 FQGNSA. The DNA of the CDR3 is TGTGCCAGCAGCCTTGACTGGAACGAGCAGTACTTC. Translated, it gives CASSLDWNEQYF.

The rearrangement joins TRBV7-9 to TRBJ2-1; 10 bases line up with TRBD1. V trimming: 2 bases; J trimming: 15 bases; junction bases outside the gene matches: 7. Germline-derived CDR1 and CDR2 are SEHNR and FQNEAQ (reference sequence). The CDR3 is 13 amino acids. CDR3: CASSLTGQGHPFF. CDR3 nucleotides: TGTGCCAGCAGCTTAACGGGACAGGGGCATCCGTTCTTC.

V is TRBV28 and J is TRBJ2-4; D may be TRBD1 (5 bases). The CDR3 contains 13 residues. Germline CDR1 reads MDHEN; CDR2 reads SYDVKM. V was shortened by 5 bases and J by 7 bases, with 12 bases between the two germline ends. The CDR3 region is CASSGYRYNIQYF. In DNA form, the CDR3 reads TGTGCCAGCAGTGGGTACAGGTATAACATTCAGTACTTC.

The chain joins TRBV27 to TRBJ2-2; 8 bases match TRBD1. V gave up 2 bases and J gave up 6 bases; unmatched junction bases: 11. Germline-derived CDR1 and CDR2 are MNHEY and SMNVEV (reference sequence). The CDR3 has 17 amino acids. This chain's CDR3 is CASSLRVRDRQAGELFF. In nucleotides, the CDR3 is TGTGCCAGCAGTTTAAGGGTTCGGGACAGGCAAGCCGGGGAGCTGTTTTTT.

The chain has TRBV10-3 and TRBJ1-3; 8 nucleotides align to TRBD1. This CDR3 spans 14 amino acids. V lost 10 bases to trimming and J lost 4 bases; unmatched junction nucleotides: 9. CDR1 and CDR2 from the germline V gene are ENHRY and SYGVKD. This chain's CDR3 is CATPTGAVGNTIYF. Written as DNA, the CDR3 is TGTGCCACCCCGACAGGGGCGGTAGGAAACACCATATATTTT.

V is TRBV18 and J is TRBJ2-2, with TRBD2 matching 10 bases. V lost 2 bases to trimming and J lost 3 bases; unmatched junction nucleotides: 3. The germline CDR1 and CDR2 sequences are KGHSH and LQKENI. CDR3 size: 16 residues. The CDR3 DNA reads TGTGCCAGCTCACCAAGGAGCGGGGGGGACACCGGGGAGCTGTTTTTT. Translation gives CASSPRSGGDTGELFF.

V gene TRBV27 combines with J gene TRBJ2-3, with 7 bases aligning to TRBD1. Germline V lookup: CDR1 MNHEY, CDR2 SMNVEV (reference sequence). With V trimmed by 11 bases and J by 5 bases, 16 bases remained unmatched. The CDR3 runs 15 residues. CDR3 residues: CAASVRGQREDTQYF. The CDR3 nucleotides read TGTGCCGCCTCAGTTAGGGGACAGCGCGAAGATACGCAGTATTTT.

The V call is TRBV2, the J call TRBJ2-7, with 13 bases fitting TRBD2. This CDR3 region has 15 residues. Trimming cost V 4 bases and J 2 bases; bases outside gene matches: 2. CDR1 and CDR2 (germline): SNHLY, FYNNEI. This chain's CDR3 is CASSGGLAGTYEQYF. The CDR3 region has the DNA TGTGCCAGCAGTGGGGGACTAGCGGGGACCTACGAGCAGTACTTC.

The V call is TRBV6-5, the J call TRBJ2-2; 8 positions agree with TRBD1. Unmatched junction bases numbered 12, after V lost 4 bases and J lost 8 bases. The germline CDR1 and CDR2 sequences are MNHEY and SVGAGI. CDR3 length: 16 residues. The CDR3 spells CASSSTIFRGPGELFF. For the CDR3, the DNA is TGTGCCAGCAGTTCCACAATATTCAGGGGGCCTGGGGAGCTGTTTTTT.

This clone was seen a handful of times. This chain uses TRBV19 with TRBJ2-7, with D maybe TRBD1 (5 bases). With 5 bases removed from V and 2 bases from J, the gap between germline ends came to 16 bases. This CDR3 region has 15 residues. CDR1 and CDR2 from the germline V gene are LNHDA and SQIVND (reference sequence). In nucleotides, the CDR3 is TGTGCCAGTAGTTGTCCGGCAGGGTGGACCTACGAGCAGTACTTC. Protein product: CASSCPAGWTYEQYF.

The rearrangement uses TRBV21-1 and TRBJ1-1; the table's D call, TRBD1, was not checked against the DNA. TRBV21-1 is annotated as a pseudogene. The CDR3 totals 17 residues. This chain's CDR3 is CASSPAGTAGGYTEAFF. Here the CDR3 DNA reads TGTGCCAGCAGCCCCGCGGGGACTGCAGGGGGGTACACTGAAGCTTTCTTT.

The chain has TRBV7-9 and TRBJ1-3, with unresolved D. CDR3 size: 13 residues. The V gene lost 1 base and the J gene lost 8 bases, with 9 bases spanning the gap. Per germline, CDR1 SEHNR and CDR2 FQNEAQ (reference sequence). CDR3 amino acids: CASSLGTRDTIYF. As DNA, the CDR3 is TGTGCCAGCAGCTTAGGGACTCGAGACACCATATATTTT.

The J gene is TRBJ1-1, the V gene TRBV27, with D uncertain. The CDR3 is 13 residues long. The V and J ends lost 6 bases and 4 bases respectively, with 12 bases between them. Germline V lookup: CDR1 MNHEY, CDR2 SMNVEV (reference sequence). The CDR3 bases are TGTGCCAGCAGGAGGGCCTGGGGCACTGAAGCTTTCTTT. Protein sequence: CASRRAWGTEAFF.

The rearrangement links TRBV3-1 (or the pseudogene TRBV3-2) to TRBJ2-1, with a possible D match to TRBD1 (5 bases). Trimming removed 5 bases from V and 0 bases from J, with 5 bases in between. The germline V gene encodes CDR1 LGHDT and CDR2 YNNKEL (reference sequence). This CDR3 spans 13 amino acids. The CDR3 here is CASSGASYNEQFF. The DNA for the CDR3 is TGTGCCAGCAGCGGGGCCTCCTACAATGAGCAGTTCTTC.

The CDR3 protein is CASAGGDTEAFF. CDR3 nucleotides: TGTGCCAGCGCGGGGGGGGACACTGAAGCTTTCTTT. This chain joins TRBV7-2 and TRBJ1-1; tentatively, D is TRBD1 (5 bases). Per the germline V gene, CDR1 is SGHTA and CDR2 is FQGNSA. Deletions cut 8 bases from V and 3 bases from J, with 10 bases between. The length of the CDR3 is 12 residues.

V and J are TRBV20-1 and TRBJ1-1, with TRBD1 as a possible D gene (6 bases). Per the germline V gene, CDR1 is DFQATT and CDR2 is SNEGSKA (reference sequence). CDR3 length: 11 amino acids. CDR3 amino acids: CSGGGYTEAFF. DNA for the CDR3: TGCAGCGGGGGGGGCTACACTGAAGCTTTCTTT.

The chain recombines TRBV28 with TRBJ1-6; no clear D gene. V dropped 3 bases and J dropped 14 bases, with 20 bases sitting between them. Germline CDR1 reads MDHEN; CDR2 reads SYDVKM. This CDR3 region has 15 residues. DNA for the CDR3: TGTGCCAGCAGTTTGCGGGCTGGGCTTCAGCTGGCCCTCCACTTT. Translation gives CASSLRAGLQLALHF.

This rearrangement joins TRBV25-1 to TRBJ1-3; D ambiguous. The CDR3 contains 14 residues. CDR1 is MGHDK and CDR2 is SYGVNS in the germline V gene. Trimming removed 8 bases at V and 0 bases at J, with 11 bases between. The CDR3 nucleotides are TGTGCCAGCGACCCAGAGGGCTCTGGAAACACCATATATTTT. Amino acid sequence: CASDPEGSGNTIYF.

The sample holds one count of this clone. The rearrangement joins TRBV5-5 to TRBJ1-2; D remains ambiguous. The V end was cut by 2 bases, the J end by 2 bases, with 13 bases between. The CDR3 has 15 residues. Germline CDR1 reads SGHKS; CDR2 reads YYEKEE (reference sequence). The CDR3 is CASSFYSGSNYGYTF. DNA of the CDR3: TGTGCCAGCAGCTTCTACTCCGGGAGCAACTATGGCTACACCTTC.

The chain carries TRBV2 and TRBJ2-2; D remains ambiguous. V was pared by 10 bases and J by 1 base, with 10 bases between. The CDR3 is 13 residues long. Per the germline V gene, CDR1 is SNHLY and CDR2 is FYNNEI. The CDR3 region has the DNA TGTGCCACTTTGACGGGGAACACCGGGGAGCTGTTTTTT. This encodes CATLTGNTGELFF.

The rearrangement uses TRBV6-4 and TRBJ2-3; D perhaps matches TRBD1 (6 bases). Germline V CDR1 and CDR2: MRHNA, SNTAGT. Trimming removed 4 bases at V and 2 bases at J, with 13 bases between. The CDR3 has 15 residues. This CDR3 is CASSASGHDTDTQYF. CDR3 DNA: TGTGCCAGCAGTGCTTCGGGACATGACACAGATACGCAGTATTTT.